Below, 26 T cell receptor beta chains from the same sample are listed, as sequenced in a study of shared clonotypes between healthy human individuals. Produced via immunoSEQ multiplex PCR; TCRdb's table is partial and in-frame only. The table has about half a million clones, approximately 78% seen once. Material for sequencing was PBMCs. These receptors all stem from a middle-aged woman in good health. Some clones in this sample may be carry-over from other donors' samples.

The V call is TRBV5-8, the J call TRBJ1-1; weak D call: TRBD1 (5 bases). The germline V and J ends were trimmed by 2 bases and 6 bases, with 11 bases remaining between them. Germline CDR1 and CDR2: SGHTS and YDEGEE. CDR3 length: 13 amino acids. The CDR3 DNA is TGTGCCAGCAGCTTCCGCGGCAGGGCTGAAGCTTTCTTT. This translates into CASSFRGRAEAFF.

V usage is TRBV27 and J usage is TRBJ2-5; D call uncertain. The V gene lost 6 bases and the J gene lost 1 base, with 12 bases spanning the gap. This CDR3 has 14 amino acids. CDR1 is MNHEY, CDR2 SMNVEV, per germline (reference sequence). Here the CDR3 DNA reads TGTGCCAGCAGACCTGACCCGCCCCAAGAGACCCAGTACTTC. Translating it yields CASRPDPPQETQYF.

In this sample, this clone turned up many times. The V call is TRBV18, the J call TRBJ2-1, with D possibly TRBD2 on 5 matching bases. Germline CDR1 KGHSH, CDR2 LQKENI. The CDR3 totals 13 residues. V was trimmed by 5 bases and J by 4 bases, leaving 9 bases between them. The CDR3 DNA reads as TGTGCCAGCTCAACGGGATTATACAATGAGCAGTTCTTC. Translated, it gives CASSTGLYNEQFF.

This clone appeared a few times. The V and J genes are TRBV27 and TRBJ2-7; TRBD2 matches 13 bases. V lost 6 bases to trimming and J lost 4 bases; unmatched junction nucleotides: 6. CDR3 length: 15 residues. CDR1 and CDR2 (germline): MNHEY, SMNVEV (reference sequence). The CDR3 loop is CASSWTSGSGYEQYF. DNA for the CDR3: TGTGCCAGCAGCTGGACTAGCGGGAGCGGATACGAGCAGTACTTC.

The chain employs TRBV6-4 and TRBJ2-1; maybe TRBD2 (6 bases). Germline V gene lookup returns CDR1 MRHNA and CDR2 SNTAGT. Trimming took 5 bases from V and 8 from J, leaving 16 bases between them. The CDR3 is made up of 14 amino acids. CDR3 nucleotides: TGTGCCAGCAGTCCCGGACGGGAGAGGGATGAGCAGTTCTTC. It codes for CASSPGRERDEQFF.

As concerns this clone: The same CDR3 also results from other DNA sequences found in this sample. The chain combines TRBV2 with TRBJ1-6; possibly TRBD1 for D (6 bases). This CDR3 is 14 amino acids long. With 1 base removed from V and 10 bases from J, the gap between germline ends came to 11 bases. The V gene's germline CDR1 is SNHLY and CDR2 FYNNEI. This CDR3 is CASSEDRVGSPLHF. For the CDR3, the DNA is TGTGCCAGCAGTGAAGACAGGGTCGGATCACCCCTCCACTTT.

This chain uses TRBV4-2 with TRBJ2-5; no clear D gene. TRBJ2-7 explains the end of the DNA better; the J call may be wrong. Germline CDR1 and CDR2: LGHNA and YNFKEQ. The CDR3 sequence is 15 residues long. The CDR3 nucleotides read TGTGCCAGCAGCCAAGATTCGTCCGGGTACTACGAGCAGTACTTC. This translates into CASSQDSSGYYEQYF.

V and J are TRBV5-4 and TRBJ2-1; TRBD1 might be the D (6 bases). This CDR3 comprises 17 residues. Germline assignment: CDR1 SGHNT and CDR2 YYREEE (reference sequence). The V end was cut by 3 bases, the J end by 4 bases, with 20 bases between. CDR3 in amino acids: CASSSPVTQGNYNEQFF. In DNA form, the CDR3 reads TGTGCCAGCAGCTCCCCCGTCACCCAGGGGAATTACAATGAGCAGTTCTTC.

The J gene is TRBJ2-5, the V gene TRBV18; 10 nucleotides match TRBD1. From germline, CDR1 is KGHSH and CDR2 LQKENI. This CDR3 comprises 16 residues. V gave up 3 bases and J gave up 0 bases; unmatched junction bases: 4. CDR3 protein: CASSPLGQGNQETQYF. In DNA, the CDR3 is TGTGCCAGCTCACCCTTGGGACAGGGGAACCAAGAGACCCAGTACTTC.

This clone was detected ten times or more. V usage is TRBV27 and J usage is TRBJ1-1; D is unclear. Germline CDR1 and CDR2: MNHEY and SMNVEV (reference sequence). The CDR3 is 14 amino acids. V was shortened by 0 bases and J by 1 base, with 6 bases between the two germline ends. CDR3 nucleotide sequence: TGTGCCAGCAGTTTATCGGCACGGAACACTGAAGCTTTCTTT. It codes for CASSLSARNTEAFF.

The CDR3 DNA sequence: TGTGCCAGCAGTTTCTTGGGAGATACGCAGTATTTT. Its translation is CASSFLGDTQYF. The chain links TRBV28 to TRBJ2-3; D call uncertain. CDR3 length: 12 residues. Trimming left V 3 bases short and J 5 bases short, with 6 bases between. Germline loops: CDR1 MDHEN, CDR2 SYDVKM.

V is TRBV28 and J is TRBJ2-1; D is perhaps TRBD1 or TRBD2 (6 bases each). This CDR3 contains 16 residues. Germline V lookup: CDR1 MDHEN, CDR2 SYDVKM. V was shortened by 5 bases and J by 4 bases, with 18 bases between the two germline ends. This chain's CDR3 is CASSPRWGARYNEQFF. The CDR3, as DNA: TGTGCCAGCAGTCCCCGGTGGGGGGCTCGTTACAATGAGCAGTTCTTC.

This sequence joins TRBV2 and TRBJ1-5, with D possibly TRBD1 on 5 matching bases. CDR1 is SNHLY, CDR2 FYNNEI, per germline. The CDR3 sequence is 15 residues long. The V end was cut by 3 bases, the J end by 2 bases, with 11 bases between. The CDR3 DNA follows: TGTGCCAGCAGTGATCAGGGTATGGGCAATCAGCCCCAGCATTTT. Amino acid sequence: CASSDQGMGNQPQHF. Looking up the rest from reference TRBV2 and TRBJ1-5 gives the full variable domain: EPEVTQTPSHQVTQMGQEVILRCVPISNHLYFYWYRQILGQKVEFLVSFYNNEISEKSEIFDDQFSVERPDGSNFTLKIRSTKLEDSAMYFCASSDQGMGNQPQHFGDGTRLSIL.

The chain links TRBV4-1 to TRBJ2-1; possibly TRBD1 for D (6 bases). The CDR3 sequence is 14 residues long. Germline values: CDR1 MGHRA, CDR2 YSYEKL. V was pared by 3 bases and J by 3 bases, with 9 bases between. The CDR3 region is CASSQRGYYNEQFF. The CDR3 region has the DNA TGCGCCAGCAGCCAGAGGGGGTACTACAATGAGCAGTTCTTC.

This chain joins TRBV27 and TRBJ1-1; 7 nucleotides agree with TRBD1. CDR3 size: 16 residues. V lost 0 bases, J lost 1 base, and 5 bases stayed unmatched. Germline lookup yields CDR1 MNHEY and CDR2 SMNVEV (reference sequence). The CDR3 sequence: CASSLSTGAWNTEAFF. The CDR3 DNA reads TGTGCCAGCAGTTTATCAACAGGGGCTTGGAACACTGAAGCTTTCTTT.

DNA for the CDR3: TGTGCCAGCAGCGTAGAGGATGAGCAGTTCTTC. As protein: CASSVEDEQFF. V gene TRBV9 combines with J gene TRBJ2-1; D gene ambiguous. V was trimmed by 0 bases and J by 8 bases, leaving 3 bases between them. This CDR3 is built from 11 residues. Germline values: CDR1 SGDLS, CDR2 YYNGEE.

The V call is TRBV27, the J call TRBJ2-6; D possibly matches TRBD1 or TRBD2 (6 bases each). This CDR3 is built from 19 residues. V lost 5 bases and J 0 bases, leaving 20 bases between the germline ends. The germline V gene encodes CDR1 MNHEY and CDR2 SMNVEV (reference sequence). The CDR3 DNA follows: TGTGCCAGCAGTCAAGACAGGTTTCGGGGGAACTCTGGGGCCAACGTCCTGACTTTC. It translates to CASSQDRFRGNSGANVLTF.

V usage is TRBV28 and J usage is TRBJ1-1, with D possibly TRBD1 on 5 matching bases. Germline V gene sequence: CDR1 MDHEN, CDR2 SYDVKM. The CDR3 sequence is 14 residues long. V was pared by 6 bases and J by 3 bases, with 14 bases between. The CDR3 loop is CASSLNGAYTEAFF. The CDR3 DNA is TGTGCCAGCAGCCTGAATGGGGCTTACACTGAAGCTTTCTTT. The whole variable domain, remainder taken from reference TRBV28 and TRBJ1-1, is DVKVTQSSRYLVKRTGEKVFLECVQDMDHENMFWYRQDPGLGLRLIYFSYDVKMKEKGDIPEGYSVSREKKERFSLILESASTNQTSMYLCASSLNGAYTEAFFGQGTRLTVV.

As concerns this clone: This probably arose from a read error, given a far larger clone one base away. The rearrangement joins TRBV30 to TRBJ1-1; D unclear. Between the trimmed V and J ends, which lost 3 bases and 5 bases, there was a span of 7 bases. The CDR3 runs 11 residues. Per germline, CDR1 GTSNPN and CDR2 SVGIG (reference sequence). Here the CDR3 reads CAWRDVTEAFF. CDR3 in DNA: TGTGCCTGGAGGGACGTGACTGAAGCTTTCTTT.

This clone was seen repeatedly, ten times or more. In DNA form, the CDR3 reads TGTGCCTGGGCAGACAGTTTCAATCAGCCCCAGCATTTT. Translating gives CAWADSFNQPQHF. V gene TRBV30 combines with J gene TRBJ1-5, with TRBD1 as a possible D gene (5 bases). Germline CDR1 GTSNPN, CDR2 SVGIG (reference sequence). V dropped 5 bases and J dropped 3 bases, with 11 bases sitting between them. The CDR3 has 13 amino acids. Complete variable domain (other parts from reference TRBV30 and TRBJ1-5): SQTIHQWPATLVQPVGSPLSLECTVEGTSNPNLYWYRQAAGRGLQLLFYSVGIGQISSEVPQNLSASRPQDRQFILSSKKLLLSDSGFYLCAWADSFNQPQHFGDGTRLSIL.

This chain links TRBV20-1 with TRBJ1-1; TRBD1 aligns across 7 bases. With V trimmed by 5 bases and J by 5 bases, 2 bases remained unmatched. Germline assignment: CDR1 DFQATT and CDR2 SNEGSKA (reference sequence). CDR3 length equals 11 residues. CDR3 sequence reads: CSAQTGTEAFF. The CDR3 nucleotides read TGCAGTGCTCAGACAGGGACTGAAGCTTTCTTT.

The chain recombines TRBV28 with TRBJ2-5; a possible D gene is TRBD1 (5 bases). CDR1 is MDHEN and CDR2 is SYDVKM in the germline V gene. Trimming cost V 4 bases and J 0 bases, with 12 bases left between them. The CDR3 sequence is 15 residues long. The chain's CDR3 is CASSSTTGNQETQYF. DNA for the CDR3: TGTGCCAGCAGTTCAACAACAGGAAACCAAGAGACCCAGTACTTC.

The rearrangement uses TRBV6-5 and TRBJ1-1; the D gene is possibly TRBD1 (6 bases). Trimming shortened V by 8 bases and J by 1 base, and 17 bases separated the two germline ends. Germline assignment: CDR1 MNHEY and CDR2 SVGAGI. CDR3 length: 15 residues. The CDR3 region is CASWFRDTSNTEAFF. CDR3 in DNA: TGTGCCAGCTGGTTCCGGGACACCTCGAACACTGAAGCTTTCTTT.

The chain recombines TRBV28 with TRBJ2-1, with D possibly matching TRBD1 (6 bases). The CDR3 runs 15 residues. V gave up 6 bases and J gave up 0 bases, with 12 bases separating them. Per germline, CDR1 MDHEN and CDR2 SYDVKM. Here the CDR3 DNA reads TGTGCCAGCAGCCTGACAGGACCCTCCTACAATGAGCAGTTCTTC. Its protein product is CASSLTGPSYNEQFF.

The chain links TRBV27 to TRBJ2-1; tentatively, D is TRBD2 (5 bases). The germline CDR1 and CDR2 sequences are MNHEY and SMNVEV (reference sequence). This CDR3 contains 14 residues. The germline V and J ends were trimmed by 6 bases and 0 bases, with 9 bases remaining between them. Here the CDR3 reads CASSRGISYNEQFF. CDR3 nucleotides: TGTGCCAGCAGCCGGGGTATCTCCTACAATGAGCAGTTCTTC.

This chain uses TRBV5-1 with TRBJ2-2, with 8 bases aligning to TRBD1. CDR3 length: 15 residues. J lost 5 bases, V lost 2 bases, and 5 bases had no gene match. In germline, CDR1 is SGHRS, CDR2 YFSETQ. The CDR3 sequence is CASSFPGGTTGELFF. CDR3 DNA: TGCGCCAGCAGCTTCCCAGGGGGCACGACCGGGGAGCTGTTTTTT.